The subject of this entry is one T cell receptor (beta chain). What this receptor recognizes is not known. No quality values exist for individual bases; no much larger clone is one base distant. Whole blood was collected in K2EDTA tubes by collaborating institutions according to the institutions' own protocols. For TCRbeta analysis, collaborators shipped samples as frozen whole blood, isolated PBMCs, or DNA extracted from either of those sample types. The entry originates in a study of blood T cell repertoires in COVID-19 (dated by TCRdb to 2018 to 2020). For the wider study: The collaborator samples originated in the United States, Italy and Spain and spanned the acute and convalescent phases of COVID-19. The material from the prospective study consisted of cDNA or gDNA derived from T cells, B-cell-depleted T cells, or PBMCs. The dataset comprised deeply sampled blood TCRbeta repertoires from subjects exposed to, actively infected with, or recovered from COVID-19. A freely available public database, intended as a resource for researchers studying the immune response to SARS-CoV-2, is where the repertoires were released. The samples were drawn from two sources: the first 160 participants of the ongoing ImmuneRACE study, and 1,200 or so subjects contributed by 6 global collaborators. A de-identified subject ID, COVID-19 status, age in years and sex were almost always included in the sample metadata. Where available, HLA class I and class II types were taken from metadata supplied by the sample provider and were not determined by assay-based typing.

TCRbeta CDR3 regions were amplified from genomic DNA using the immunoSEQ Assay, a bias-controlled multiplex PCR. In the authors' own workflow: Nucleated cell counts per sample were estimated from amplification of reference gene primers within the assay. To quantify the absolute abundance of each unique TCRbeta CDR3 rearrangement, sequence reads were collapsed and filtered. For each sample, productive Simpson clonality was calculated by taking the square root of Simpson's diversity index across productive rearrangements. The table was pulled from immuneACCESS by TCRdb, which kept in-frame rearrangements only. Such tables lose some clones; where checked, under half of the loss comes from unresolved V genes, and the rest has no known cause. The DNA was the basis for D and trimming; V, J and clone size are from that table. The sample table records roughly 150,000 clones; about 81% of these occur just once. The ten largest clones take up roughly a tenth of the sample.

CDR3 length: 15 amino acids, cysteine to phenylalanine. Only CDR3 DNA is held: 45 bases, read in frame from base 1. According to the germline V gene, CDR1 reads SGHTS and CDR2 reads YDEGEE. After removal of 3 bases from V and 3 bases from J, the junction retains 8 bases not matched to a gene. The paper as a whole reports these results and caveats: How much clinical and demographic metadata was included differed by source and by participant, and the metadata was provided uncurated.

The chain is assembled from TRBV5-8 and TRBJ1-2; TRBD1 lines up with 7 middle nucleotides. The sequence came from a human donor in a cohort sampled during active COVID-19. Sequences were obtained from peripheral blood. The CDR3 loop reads CASSYWTGRDYGYTF. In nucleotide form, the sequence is TGTGCCAGCAGCTACTGGACAGGCCGAGACTATGGCTACACCTTC.